Listed below are T cell receptor beta chains from one sample, sequenced in a study of cytomegalovirus exposure and HLA in healthy donors. TCRdb's copy holds only in-frame clones and misses some; the assay was immunoSEQ multiplex PCR. The sample has 100,000 or so clones; about 80% are singletons. The sequencing sample was made of PBMCs. The receptors shown here come from a man aged 30 to 45 in good health and CMV-seropositive. Both conserved end residues are part of each CDR3. D genes are given only for firm matches. Size is omitted from some rows. Given values are once, few, many or a class for expanded clones.

clone size: once
D gene: TRBD2
CDR3 length: 15
V gene: TRBV9
J gene: TRBJ2-1
CDR3 DNA: TGTGCCAGCAGCGTAGAAAGCGGGATAGGCGGCGAGCAGTTCTTC
CDR3 protein: CASSVESGIGGEQFF

clone size: NA
D gene: NA
CDR3 length: 14
V gene: TRBV6-6
J gene: TRBJ2-1
CDR3 DNA: TGTGCCAGCACGCCCGGGACTCCGTACAATGAGCAGTTCTTC
CDR3 protein: CASTPGTPYNEQFF

clone size: few
D gene: NA
CDR3 length: 14
V gene: TRBV28
J gene: TRBJ2-5
CDR3 DNA: TGTGCCAGCAGTTTGGGGGGGCAAGGAGAGACCCAGTACTTC
CDR3 protein: CASSLGGQGETQYF

clone size: NA
D gene: TRBD2
CDR3 length: 16
V gene: TRBV7-2
J gene: TRBJ2-5
CDR3 DNA: TGTGCCAGCAGCTTGGGACTAGCGGGAGTGGTAGAGACCCAGTACTTC
CDR3 protein: CASSLGLAGVVETQYF

clone size: NA
D gene: TRBD1
CDR3 length: 13
V gene: TRBV19
J gene: TRBJ1-5
CDR3 DNA: TGTGCCAGTAGTTCTGACAGGGCTCAGCCCCAGCATTTT
CDR3 protein: CASSSDRAQPQHF

clone size: once
D gene: TRBD2
CDR3 length: 13
V gene: TRBV28
J gene: TRBJ2-7
CDR3 DNA: TGTGCCAGCAATCCGGCTAGCGGTTACGAGCAGTACTTC
CDR3 protein: CASNPASGYEQYF

clone size: NA
D gene: TRBD1
CDR3 length: 13
V gene: TRBV9
J gene: TRBJ2-5
CDR3 DNA: TGTGCCAGCAGCGTAGGACAGGGAGAGACCCAGTACTTC
CDR3 protein: CASSVGQGETQYF

clone size: NA
D gene: NA
CDR3 length: 15
V gene: TRBV28
J gene: TRBJ1-1
CDR3 DNA: TGTGCCAGCAGTGTAGGGGCAACTCGCTATACTGAAGCTTTCTTT
CDR3 protein: CASSVGATRYTEAFF

clone size: NA
D gene: TRBD1
CDR3 length: 17
V gene: TRBV15
J gene: TRBJ2-2
CDR3 DNA: TGTGCCACCAGCAGGCTACTTCCGGGACAGGGAGCCGGGGAGCTGTTTTTT
CDR3 protein: CATSRLLPGQGAGELFF

clone size: few
D gene: NA
CDR3 length: 12
V gene: TRBV7-9
J gene: TRBJ2-5
CDR3 DNA: TGTTCCAGCAGGGTGTCGCGAGAGACCCAGTACTTC
CDR3 protein: CSSRVSRETQYF

clone size: NA
D gene: TRBD2
CDR3 length: 15
V gene: TRBV27
J gene: TRBJ2-2
CDR3 DNA: TGTGCCAGCAGCTCGGAGCGGGAGAACACCGGGGAGCTGTTTTTT
CDR3 protein: CASSSERENTGELFF

clone size: NA
D gene: NA
CDR3 length: 14
V gene: TRBV6-1
J gene: TRBJ1-2
CDR3 DNA: TGTGCCAGCAGTGAACAGGTGCAGGGCGGTACGAACACCTTC
CDR3 protein: CASSEQVQGGTNTF

clone size: NA
D gene: NA
CDR3 length: 14
V gene: TRBV15
J gene: TRBJ1-5
CDR3 DNA: TGTGCCACCAGCAGCACAGGCGCAGGTCAGCCCCAGCATTTT
CDR3 protein: CATSSTGAGQPQHF

clone size: NA
D gene: NA
CDR3 length: 15
V gene: TRBV5-1
J gene: TRBJ2-1
CDR3 DNA: TGCGCCAGCAGCTTGGGCGGGCGCTCCTACAATGAGCAGTTCTTC
CDR3 protein: CASSLGGRSYNEQFF

clone size: NA
D gene: NA
CDR3 length: 13
V gene: TRBV7-2
J gene: TRBJ1-4
CDR3 DNA: TGTGCCAGCAGCCCGAGACAGAGTGAAAAACTGTTTTTT
CDR3 protein: CASSPRQSEKLFF

clone size: NA
D gene: NA
CDR3 length: 15
V gene: TRBV5-1
J gene: TRBJ2-6
CDR3 DNA: TGCGCCAGCAGCTTTGGGGGGTCTGGGGCCAACGTCCTGACTTTC
CDR3 protein: CASSFGGSGANVLTF

clone size: NA
D gene: NA
CDR3 length: 14
V gene: TRBV5-4
J gene: TRBJ2-3
CDR3 DNA: TGTGCCAGCAGCCCCCGGACTGCCCGGGATACGCAGTATTTT
CDR3 protein: CASSPRTARDTQYF

clone size: few
D gene: NA
CDR3 length: 14
V gene: TRBV5-4
J gene: TRBJ1-4
CDR3 DNA: TGTGCCAGCAGCTTTTCTGCAACTAATGAAAAACTGTTTTTT
CDR3 protein: CASSFSATNEKLFF

clone size: few
D gene: NA
CDR3 length: 13
V gene: TRBV5-8
J gene: TRBJ1-1
CDR3 DNA: TGTGCCAGCAGCTTGACAGGGTTCACTGAAGCTTTCTTT
CDR3 protein: CASSLTGFTEAFF

clone size: few
D gene: NA
CDR3 length: 15
V gene: TRBV6-6
J gene: TRBJ2-3
CDR3 DNA: TGTGCCAGCAGTCCACCGGGGACTGGGGAGGATACGCAGTATTTT
CDR3 protein: CASSPPGTGEDTQYF

clone size: once
D gene: TRBD1
CDR3 length: 16
V gene: TRBV5-1
J gene: TRBJ1-1
CDR3 DNA: TGCGCCAGCAGCCCGGACAGGGCGGGTCTGGGCACTGAAGCTTTCTTT
CDR3 protein: CASSPDRAGLGTEAFF

clone size: NA
D gene: NA
CDR3 length: 9
V gene: TRBV29-1
J gene: TRBJ1-2
CDR3 DNA: TGCAGCGCGGAGTATGGCTACACCTTC
CDR3 protein: CSAEYGYTF

clone size: NA
D gene: TRBD1
CDR3 length: 12
V gene: TRBV6-5
J gene: TRBJ1-5
CDR3 DNA: TGTGCCAGTGGACAGGGGGATCAGCCCCAGCATTTT
CDR3 protein: CASGQGDQPQHF

clone size: few
D gene: NA
CDR3 length: 14
V gene: TRBV28
J gene: TRBJ2-7
CDR3 DNA: TGTGCCAGCAGTTTAGTGGACAGAAACAACGAGCAGTACTTC
CDR3 protein: CASSLVDRNNEQYF

clone size: NA
D gene: TRBD2
CDR3 length: 14
V gene: TRBV5-4
J gene: TRBJ2-7
CDR3 DNA: TGTGCCAGCAGCTTGAATAGCGGGCGGAACGAGCAGTACTTC
CDR3 protein: CASSLNSGRNEQYF

clone size: NA
D gene: TRBD2
CDR3 length: 17
V gene: TRBV7-8
J gene: TRBJ2-5
CDR3 DNA: TGTGCCAGCAGCCGACTGGGGACTAGCGGGAGGGGAGAGACCCAGTACTTC
CDR3 protein: CASSRLGTSGRGETQYF

clone size: NA
D gene: TRBD1
CDR3 length: 15
V gene: TRBV28
J gene: TRBJ2-5
CDR3 DNA: TGTGCCAGCAGCGCCATGACAGGGGTGGAAGAGACCCAGTACTTC
CDR3 protein: CASSAMTGVEETQYF

clone size: NA
D gene: NA
CDR3 length: 15
V gene: TRBV4-1
J gene: TRBJ1-5
CDR3 DNA: TGCGCCAGCAGCCAATACGCGGGGGGCCATCAGCCCCAGCATTTT
CDR3 protein: CASSQYAGGHQPQHF

clone size: NA
D gene: TRBD1
CDR3 length: 17
V gene: TRBV11-2
J gene: TRBJ1-2
CDR3 DNA: TGTGCCAGCAGCGCCAACTCTCCGGGACAGGGCCCTAGTGGCTACACCTTC
CDR3 protein: CASSANSPGQGPSGYTF

clone size: NA
D gene: NA
CDR3 length: 16
V gene: TRBV5-1
J gene: TRBJ2-3
CDR3 DNA: TGCGCCAGCAGCCGAGGGTATGGCAAGGCCACAGATACGCAGTATTTT
CDR3 protein: CASSRGYGKATDTQYF

clone size: NA
D gene: NA
CDR3 length: 14
V gene: TRBV7-8
J gene: TRBJ1-1
CDR3 DNA: TGTGCCAGCAGTCTAGGGTCGGGGGTCACTGAAGCTTTCTTT
CDR3 protein: CASSLGSGVTEAFF

clone size: NA
D gene: NA
CDR3 length: 15
V gene: TRBV7-2
J gene: TRBJ1-1
CDR3 DNA: TGTGCCAGCAGCTTCCAGGGGTCGTCGGTCACTGAAGCTTTCTTT
CDR3 protein: CASSFQGSSVTEAFF

clone size: NA
D gene: TRBD2
CDR3 length: 17
V gene: TRBV9
J gene: TRBJ2-1
CDR3 DNA: TGTGCCAGCAGCGTAGAAACTAGCGGGACCACATACAATGAGCAGTTCTTC
CDR3 protein: CASSVETSGTTYNEQFF

clone size: few
D gene: NA
CDR3 length: 16
V gene: TRBV7-8
J gene: TRBJ2-1
CDR3 DNA: TGTGCCAGCAGCTTAGTGCCCTCGCGACTCTTCAATGAGCAGTTCTTC
CDR3 protein: CASSLVPSRLFNEQFF

clone size: NA
D gene: TRBD1
CDR3 length: 17
V gene: TRBV19
J gene: TRBJ1-6
CDR3 DNA: TGTGCCAGTAATTATATAGGACAGGGGAAGATTAGTTCACCCCTCCACTTT
CDR3 protein: CASNYIGQGKISSPLHF

clone size: few
D gene: NA
CDR3 length: 14
V gene: TRBV2
J gene: TRBJ2-5
CDR3 DNA: TGTGCCAGCAGTGAATCCGGGAGAGGGGAGACCCAGTACTTC
CDR3 protein: CASSESGRGETQYF

clone size: NA
D gene: TRBD2
CDR3 length: 13
V gene: TRBV29-1
J gene: TRBJ2-3
CDR3 DNA: TGCAGCGTTGGCGGGACTATTACAGATACGCAGTATTTT
CDR3 protein: CSVGGTITDTQYF

clone size: NA
D gene: NA
CDR3 length: 13
V gene: TRBV2
J gene: TRBJ2-7
CDR3 DNA: TGTGCCAGCAGTGGGCGGTCGACCTACGAGCAGTACTTC
CDR3 protein: CASSGRSTYEQYF

clone size: NA
D gene: TRBD1
CDR3 length: 12
V gene: TRBV19
J gene: TRBJ2-5
CDR3 DNA: TGTGCCAGTAGTCGACAGGGGACGACCCAGTACTTC
CDR3 protein: CASSRQGTTQYF

clone size: once
D gene: TRBD1
CDR3 length: 19
V gene: TRBV28
J gene: TRBJ2-1
CDR3 DNA: TGTGCCAGCAGTTTGGTACAGGGGGCTCCTACCAGCTCCTACAATGAGCAGTTCTTC
CDR3 protein: CASSLVQGAPTSSYNEQFF

clone size: NA
D gene: TRBD2
CDR3 length: 16
V gene: TRBV9
J gene: TRBJ2-3
CDR3 DNA: TGTGCCAGCAGCGTAGCCCCGGGAGGTTACACAGATACGCAGTATTTT
CDR3 protein: CASSVAPGGYTDTQYF

clone size: few
D gene: TRBD1
CDR3 length: 14
V gene: TRBV5-1
J gene: TRBJ1-2
CDR3 DNA: TGCGCCAGCAGCTTGGGGACAGGGGGCTATGGCTACACCTTC
CDR3 protein: CASSLGTGGYGYTF

clone size: NA
D gene: NA
CDR3 length: 14
V gene: TRBV4-1
J gene: TRBJ1-2
CDR3 DNA: TGCGCCAGCAGCCAAGACCCCCCTCCCTATGGCTACACCTTC
CDR3 protein: CASSQDPPPYGYTF

clone size: NA
D gene: NA
CDR3 length: 14
V gene: TRBV5-1
J gene: TRBJ1-4
CDR3 DNA: TGCGCCAGCAAGAGCGAACCCCTAGAAGGAAAACTGTTTTTT
CDR3 protein: CASKSEPLEGKLFF

clone size: NA
D gene: NA
CDR3 length: 17
V gene: TRBV5-5
J gene: TRBJ1-1
CDR3 DNA: TGTGCCAGCAGCTTGGGGCAGGTGGTTAGGTTGAACACTGAAGCTTTCTTT
CDR3 protein: CASSLGQVVRLNTEAFF